Sequencing of this T cell receptor (beta chain) was carried out in a study of cytomegalovirus exposure and HLA in healthy donors. Regarding donors, all were healthy bone marrow donors. General study findings and limits: Later analysis reportedly placed an Asian-associated ancestry cluster below the approximately 730-donor mean in N-insertions.

The PCR had 60 Vbeta and 13 Jbeta primers. Produced via immunoSEQ multiplex PCR; TCRdb's table is partial and in-frame only. The data hold about 92,000 clones, with roughly four fifths observed a single time. Germline V gene data show CDR1 as SQVTM and CDR2 as ANQGSEA. Trimming pared 4 bases from V and 0 bases from J, leaving 8 bases between. The CDR3 spans 13 residues. As to this clone: Its antigen is not identified.

Sequencing was done on a sample of PBMCs. This sequence was found in a young woman in good health and CMV-seropositive. The gene calls are TRBV29-1 and TRBJ2-3; weak D call: TRBD2 (6 bases). CDR3 region: CSVVGGSTDTQYF. DNA of the CDR3: TGCAGCGTTGTGGGGGGTAGCACAGATACGCAGTATTTT.